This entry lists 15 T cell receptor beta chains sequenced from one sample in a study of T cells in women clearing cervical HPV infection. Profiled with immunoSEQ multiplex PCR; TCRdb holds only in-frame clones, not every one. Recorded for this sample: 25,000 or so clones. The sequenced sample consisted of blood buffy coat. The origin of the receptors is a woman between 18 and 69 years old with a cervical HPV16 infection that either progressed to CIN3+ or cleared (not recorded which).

The CDR3 DNA, read in part, is TGTGCCAGCTCGCTCCACGAAACAGAAAAGAACACTGAA. This translates into CASSLHETEKNTE. The CDR3, in full, reads CASSLHETEKNTEAFF. V and J are TRBV18 and TRBJ1-1; D unresolved. The CDR3 extends 3 residues past the end of the read, so its final part is completed from the germline J gene. This CDR3 comprises 16 residues. V gave up 6 bases and J gave up 1 base, with 18 bases separating them. Germline V CDR1 and CDR2: KGHSH, LQKENI. Complete variable domain (other parts from reference TRBV18 and TRBJ1-1): NAGVMQNPRHLVRRRGQEARLRCSPMKGHSHVYWYRQLPEEGLKFMVYLQKENIIDESGMPKERFSAEFPKEGPSILRIQQVVRGDSAAYFCASSLHETEKNTEAFFGQGTRLTVV.

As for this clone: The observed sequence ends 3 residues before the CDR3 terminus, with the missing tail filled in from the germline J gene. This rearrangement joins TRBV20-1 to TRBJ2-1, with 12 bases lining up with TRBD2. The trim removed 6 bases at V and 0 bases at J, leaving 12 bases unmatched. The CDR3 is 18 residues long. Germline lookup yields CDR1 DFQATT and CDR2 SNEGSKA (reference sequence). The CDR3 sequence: CSAKGLAGSTSSYNEQFF. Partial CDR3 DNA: TGCAGTGCGAAGGGACTAGCGGGCTCAACAAGCTCCTACAATGAG.

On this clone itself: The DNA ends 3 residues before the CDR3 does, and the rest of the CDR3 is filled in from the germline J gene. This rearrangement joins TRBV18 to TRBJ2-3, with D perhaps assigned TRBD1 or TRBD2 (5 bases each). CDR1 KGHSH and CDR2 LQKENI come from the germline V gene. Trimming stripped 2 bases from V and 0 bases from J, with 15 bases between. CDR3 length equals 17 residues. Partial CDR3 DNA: TGTGCCAGCTCACCAGGAAGAGGGGTTACTAGCACAGATACG. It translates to CASSPGRGVTSTDT. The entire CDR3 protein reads CASSPGRGVTSTDTQYF.

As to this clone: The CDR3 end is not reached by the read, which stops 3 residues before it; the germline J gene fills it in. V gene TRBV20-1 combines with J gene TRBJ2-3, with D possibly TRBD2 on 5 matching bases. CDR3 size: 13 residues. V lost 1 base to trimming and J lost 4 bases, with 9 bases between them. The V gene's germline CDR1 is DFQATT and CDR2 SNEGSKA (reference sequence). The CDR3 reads CSARVRVPDTQYF. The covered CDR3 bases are TGCAGTGCTAGAGTGAGGGTCCCAGATACG.

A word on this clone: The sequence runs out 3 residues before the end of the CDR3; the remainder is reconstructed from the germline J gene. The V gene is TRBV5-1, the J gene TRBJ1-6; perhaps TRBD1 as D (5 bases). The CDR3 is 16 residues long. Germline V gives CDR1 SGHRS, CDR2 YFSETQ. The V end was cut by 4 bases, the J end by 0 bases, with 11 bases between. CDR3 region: CASSPGGSSYNSPLHF. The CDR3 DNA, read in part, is TGCGCCAGCAGCCCGGGGGGGAGCTCCTATAATTCACCC. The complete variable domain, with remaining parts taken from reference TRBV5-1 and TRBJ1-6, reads KAGVTQTPRYLIKTRGQQVTLSCSPISGHRSVSWYQQTPGQGLQFLFEYFSETQRNKGNFPGRFSGRQFSNSRSEMNVSTLELGDSALYLCASSPGGSSYNSPLHFGNGTRLTVT.

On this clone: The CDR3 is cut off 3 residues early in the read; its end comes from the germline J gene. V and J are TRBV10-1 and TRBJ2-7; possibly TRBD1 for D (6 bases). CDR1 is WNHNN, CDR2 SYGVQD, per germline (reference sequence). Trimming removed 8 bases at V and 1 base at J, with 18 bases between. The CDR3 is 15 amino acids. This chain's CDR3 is CASRSYREESYEQYF. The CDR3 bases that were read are TGCGCCAGCCGGTCTTACAGGGAAGAGTCCTACGAG.

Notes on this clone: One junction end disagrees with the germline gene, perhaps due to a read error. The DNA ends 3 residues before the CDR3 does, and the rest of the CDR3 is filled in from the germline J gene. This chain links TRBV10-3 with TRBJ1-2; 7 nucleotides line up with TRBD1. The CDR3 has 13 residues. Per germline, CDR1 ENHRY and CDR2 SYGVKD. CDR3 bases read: TGTGCCACCTCAGACAGGGAGCTCTATGTC. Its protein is CATSDRELYV. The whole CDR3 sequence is CATSDRELYVYTF.

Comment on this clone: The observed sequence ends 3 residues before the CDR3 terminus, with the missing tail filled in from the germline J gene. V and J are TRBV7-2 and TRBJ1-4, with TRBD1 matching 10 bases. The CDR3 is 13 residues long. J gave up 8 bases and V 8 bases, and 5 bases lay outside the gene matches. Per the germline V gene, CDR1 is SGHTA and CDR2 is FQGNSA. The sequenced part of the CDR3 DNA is TGTGCCAGCGTCCGGGACAGGGGCGAAAAA. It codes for CASVRDRGEK. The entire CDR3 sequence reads CASVRDRGEKLFF.

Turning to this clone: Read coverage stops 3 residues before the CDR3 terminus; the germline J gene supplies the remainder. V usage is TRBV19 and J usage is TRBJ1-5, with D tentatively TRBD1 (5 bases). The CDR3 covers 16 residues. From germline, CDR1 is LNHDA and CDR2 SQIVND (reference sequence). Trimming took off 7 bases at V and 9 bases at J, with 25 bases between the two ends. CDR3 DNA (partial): TGTGCCAGTACACGGGGGGAAGGGCGGGACGGTGGGCCC. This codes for CASTRGEGRDGGP. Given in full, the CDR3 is CASTRGEGRDGGPQHF.

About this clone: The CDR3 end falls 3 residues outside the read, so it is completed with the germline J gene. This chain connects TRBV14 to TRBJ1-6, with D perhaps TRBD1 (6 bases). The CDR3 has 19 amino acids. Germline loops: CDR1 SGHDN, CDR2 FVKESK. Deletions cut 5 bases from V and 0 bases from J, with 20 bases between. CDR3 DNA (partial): TGTGCCAGCAGCGCCCACAGGGTGGGATCGGGCTCCTATAATTCACCC. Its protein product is CASSAHRVGSGSYNSP. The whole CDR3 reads CASSAHRVGSGSYNSPLHF.

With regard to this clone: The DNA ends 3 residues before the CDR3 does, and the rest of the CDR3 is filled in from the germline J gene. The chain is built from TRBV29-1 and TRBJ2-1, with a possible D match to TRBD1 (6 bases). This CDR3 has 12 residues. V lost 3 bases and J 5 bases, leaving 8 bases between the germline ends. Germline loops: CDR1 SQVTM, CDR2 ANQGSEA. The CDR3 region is CSVENRDNEQFF. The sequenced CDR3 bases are TGCAGCGTTGAGAACAGGGACAATGAG.

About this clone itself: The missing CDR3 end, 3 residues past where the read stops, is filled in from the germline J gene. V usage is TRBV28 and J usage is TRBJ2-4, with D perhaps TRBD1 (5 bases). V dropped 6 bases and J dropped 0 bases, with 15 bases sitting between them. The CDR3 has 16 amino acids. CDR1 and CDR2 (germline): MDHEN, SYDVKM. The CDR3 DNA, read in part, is TGTGCCAGCAGCCTCCAGGGCCCCGTAGCCAAAAACATT. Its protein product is CASSLQGPVAKNI. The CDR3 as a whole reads CASSLQGPVAKNIQYF.

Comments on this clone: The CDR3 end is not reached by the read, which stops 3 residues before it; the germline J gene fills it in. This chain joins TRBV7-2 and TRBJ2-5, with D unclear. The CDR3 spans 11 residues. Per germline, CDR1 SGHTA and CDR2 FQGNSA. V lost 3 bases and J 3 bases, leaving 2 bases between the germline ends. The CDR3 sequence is CASSFKETQYF. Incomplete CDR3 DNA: TGTGCCAGCAGCTTTAAAGAGACC.

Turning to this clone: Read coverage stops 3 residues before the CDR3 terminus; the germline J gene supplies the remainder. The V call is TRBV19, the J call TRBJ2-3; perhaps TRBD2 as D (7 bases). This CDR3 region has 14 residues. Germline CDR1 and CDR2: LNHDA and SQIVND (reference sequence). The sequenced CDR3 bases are TGTGCCAGCATAGAGGGGGGGAGCAATCAGCCG. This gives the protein CASIEGGSNQP. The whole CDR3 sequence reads CASIEGGSNQPQYF.

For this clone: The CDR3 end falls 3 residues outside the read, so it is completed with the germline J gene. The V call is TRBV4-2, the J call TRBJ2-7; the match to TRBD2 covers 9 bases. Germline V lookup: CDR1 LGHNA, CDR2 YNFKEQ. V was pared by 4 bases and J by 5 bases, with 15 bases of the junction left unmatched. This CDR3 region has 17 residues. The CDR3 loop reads CASSPTTRPGTSNEQYF. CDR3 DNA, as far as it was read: TGTGCCAGCAGCCCCACTACTCGTCCCGGGACTAGCAACGAG.